This passage covers 18 T cell receptor beta chains from one sample sequenced in a study of blood T cell repertoires in COVID-19 (TCRdb year 2020). The library was prepared using the immunoSEQ multiplex PCR assay. Imported from immuneACCESS, the table was reduced by TCRdb to in-frame sequences with V and J called. These copies leave out some clones; in studies compared against another copy, an unresolved V gene accounts for under half, and the cause of the remainder is not known. The sample table holds some 200,000 clones, of which 81% were seen once. Around 10% of the sample lies in the top ten. The source material was PBMCs or T cells enriched from blood (not recorded which). Source of these receptors: a woman aged 45-59 years with acute COVID-19.

Only one count was recorded for this clone. This rearrangement joins TRBV7-9 to TRBJ2-1; 7 bases are shared with TRBD1. The germline V gene has CDR1 SEHNR and CDR2 FQNEAQ (reference sequence). Unmatched junction bases numbered 8, after V lost 5 bases and J lost 1 base. This CDR3 spans 16 amino acids. CDR3 in amino acids: CASSVNRGLSYNEQFF. As DNA, the CDR3 is TGTGCCAGCAGCGTTAACAGGGGCCTGTCCTACAATGAGCAGTTCTTC.

This clone was counted only a few times. This chain links TRBV12-5 with TRBJ2-2; the D gene is possibly TRBD1 (6 bases). Looked up from germline, CDR1 is LGHNT and CDR2 is FRNRAP. Trimming pared 5 bases from V and 5 bases from J, leaving 12 bases between. CDR3 size: 14 residues. The CDR3 bases are TGTGCTAGTGGTCCACAGGGAATGACCGGGGAGCTGTTTTTT. The encoded protein is CASGPQGMTGELFF.

This clone was detected only once. The chain has TRBV6-2 or TRBV6-3 and TRBJ2-7; TRBD1 matches at 7 bases. CDR3 size: 14 residues. The germline gives CDR1 MNHEY, CDR2 SVGEGT. With V trimmed by 6 bases and J by 0 bases, 5 bases remained unmatched. The CDR3 loop is CASSETGISYEQYF. DNA of the CDR3: TGTGCCAGCAGCGAGACAGGGATCTCCTACGAGCAGTACTTC.

This clone has more than one count but fewer than ten. The chain joins TRBV4-1 to TRBJ2-2, with 10 bases matching TRBD2. Germline trimming cut 1 base from V and 5 bases from J; bases unmatched to any gene: 7. The CDR3 contains 17 residues. The germline gives CDR1 MGHRA, CDR2 YSYEKL. This chain's CDR3 is CASSQGSLAGQTGELFF. The DNA of the CDR3 is TGCGCCAGCAGCCAAGGGTCACTAGCGGGACAAACCGGGGAGCTGTTTTTT.

In its sample, this clone was seen once. At one boundary the junction diverges from the germline segment, which might be a read error. The chain carries TRBV28 and TRBJ1-2, with a weak D call TRBD1 (6 bases). This CDR3 spans 17 amino acids. Germline loops: CDR1 MDHEN, CDR2 SYDVKM. The CDR3 DNA reads as TGTGCCAGCAGCTTATCACTCCCGGGACACTTTATCACCGGCTACACCTTC. It specifies CASSLSLPGHFITGYTF.

The genes are TRBV2 and TRBJ2-5, with a tentative D call TRBD2 (6 bases). Germline values: CDR1 SNHLY, CDR2 FYNNEI. V was cut by 5 bases and J by 2 bases, with 15 bases left in between. This CDR3 has 15 amino acids. The CDR3 nucleotides read TGTGCCAGCAGTCTACTGGGACTGGGGCAAGAGACCCAGTACTTC. Translated, it gives CASSLLGLGQETQYF.

This chain connects TRBV4-2 to TRBJ2-3; D might be TRBD2 (6 bases). The CDR3 sequence is 16 residues long. V gave up 1 base and J gave up 0 bases, with 11 bases separating them. Germline V gene data show CDR1 as LGHNA and CDR2 as YNFKEQ. CDR3 sequence: CASSQVDGTSTDTQYF. The CDR3 nucleotides are TGTGCCAGCAGCCAAGTGGACGGGACTAGCACAGATACGCAGTATTTT.

As DNA, the CDR3 is TGTGCCAGCAGCTCAACAGGGGGCGCCGGTCAGCCCCAGCATTTT. Protein product: CASSSTGGAGQPQHF. This chain joins TRBV3-1 (or the pseudogene TRBV3-2) and TRBJ1-5, with 9 bases aligning to TRBD1. V was clipped by 5 bases and J by 6 bases; unmatched bases: 8. CDR3 length: 15 amino acids. Germline CDR1 is LGHDT and CDR2 is YNNKEL (reference sequence).

The V and J genes are TRBV5-6 and TRBJ1-5, with TRBD1 matching 10 bases. Trimming at V came to 2 bases and at J to 1 base, leaving 6 bases not matched to a gene. The CDR3 is 17 amino acids. Germline loops: CDR1 SGHDT, CDR2 YYEEEE. This chain's CDR3 is CASSFSTGGLSNQPQHF. In DNA form, the CDR3 reads TGTGCCAGCAGCTTTTCGACAGGGGGCTTAAGCAATCAGCCCCAGCATTTT.

The chain carries TRBV14 and TRBJ2-3; D is unclear. Germline CDR1 is SGHDN and CDR2 is FVKESK. The V end lost 2 bases, the J end lost 2 bases, and 5 bases lay between the germline ends. The CDR3 has 13 residues. The CDR3 coding sequence is TGTGCCAGCAGCCAAAGAGTCACAGATACGCAGTATTTT. Encoded protein: CASSQRVTDTQYF.

V usage is TRBV4-2 and J usage is TRBJ2-4; 10 nucleotides agree with TRBD2. Germline CDR1 and CDR2: LGHNA and YNFKEQ. This CDR3 has 18 amino acids. V was clipped by 0 bases and J by 0 bases; unmatched bases: 5. The CDR3 loop reads CASSQDRGTSVAKNIQYF. The CDR3 DNA reads TGTGCCAGCAGCCAAGATAGGGGGACTAGCGTAGCCAAAAACATTCAGTACTTC.

Turning to this clone: Germline is not matched at one junction end, which may reflect a read error. The gene calls are TRBV6-1 and TRBJ2-7; the D is unclear. The V gene's germline CDR1 is MNHNS and CDR2 SASEGT. The CDR3 has 15 residues. The CDR3, as DNA: TGTGCCAGCAGTGACCCCTTGGGCAGATCTTACGGGCAGTACTTC. Translating gives CASSDPLGRSYGQYF.

CDR3 nucleotides: TGTGCCAGCAGCCACCTCGGGACTAGCGGGGGCGCCTACGAGCAGTACTTC. This gives the protein CASSHLGTSGGAYEQYF. The rearrangement uses TRBV14 and TRBJ2-7; the match to TRBD2 covers 14 bases. CDR1 and CDR2 from the germline V gene are SGHDN and FVKESK. The junction had 6 bases not matched to a gene; V was cut back by 3 bases and J by 2 bases. CDR3 size: 17 residues. The full variable domain, with the rest looked up from reference TRBV14 and TRBJ2-7, is EAGVTQFPSHSVIEKGQTVTLRCDPISGHDNLYWYRRVMGKEIKFLLHFVKESKQDESGMPNNRFLAERTGGTYSTLKVQPAELEDSGVYFCASSHLGTSGGAYEQYFGPGTRLTVT.

This clone was detected once. The rearrangement links TRBV29-1 to TRBJ2-5; 7 nucleotides agree with TRBD1. This CDR3 comprises 12 residues. Looked up from germline, CDR1 is SQVTM and CDR2 is ANQGSEA. V lost 6 bases, J lost 5 bases, and 6 bases stayed unmatched. Written as DNA, the CDR3 is TGCAGCGTCCTAGGGGGCGCGGAGACCCAGTACTTC. Its protein is CSVLGGAETQYF. Full variable domain (missing parts from reference TRBV29-1 and TRBJ2-5): SAVISQKPSRDICQRGTSLTIQCQVDSQVTMMFWYRQQPGQSLTLIATANQGSEATYESGFVIDKFPISRPNLTFSTLTVSNMSPEDSSIYLCSVLGGAETQYFGPGTRLLVL.

The chain employs TRBV7-2 and TRBJ2-1; D is perhaps TRBD1 (5 bases). Deletions cut 5 bases from V and 5 bases from J, with 16 bases between. Germline CDR1 and CDR2: SGHTA and FQGNSA. The CDR3 runs 15 residues. The CDR3 nucleotides are TGTGCCAGCAGCACCTCTAGGGGAAGGAACAATGAGCAGTTCTTC. It codes for CASSTSRGRNNEQFF.

The chain recombines TRBV10-2 with TRBJ2-1, with 8 bases aligning to TRBD1. J gave up 9 bases and V 4 bases, and 5 bases lay outside the gene matches. The CDR3 totals 13 residues. Germline V gene lookup returns CDR1 WSHSY and CDR2 SAAADI. The CDR3 loop reads CASSATGVSEQFF. CDR3 in DNA: TGCGCCAGCAGTGCGACAGGGGTGAGTGAGCAGTTCTTC.

This CDR3 is CASSRAGGVAGGQNIQYF. For the CDR3, the DNA is TGTGCCAGTAGTAGGGCAGGGGGAGTGGCGGGAGGGCAAAACATTCAGTACTTC. The rearrangement joins TRBV19 to TRBJ2-4, with TRBD2 matching 9 bases. Losses at the gene ends were 4 bases for V and 5 bases for J; bases not matched to a gene: 15. CDR3 size: 18 residues. Germline assignment: CDR1 LNHDA and CDR2 SQIVND (reference sequence).

This clone has more than one count but fewer than ten. V gene TRBV5-1 combines with J gene TRBJ2-5; D is uncertain. The V and J ends lost 4 bases and 5 bases respectively, with 6 bases between them. CDR3 size: 11 residues. Germline values: CDR1 SGHRS, CDR2 YFSETQ. The CDR3 spells CASSEAETQYF. CDR3 nucleotides: TGCGCCAGCAGCGAGGCGGAGACCCAGTACTTC.